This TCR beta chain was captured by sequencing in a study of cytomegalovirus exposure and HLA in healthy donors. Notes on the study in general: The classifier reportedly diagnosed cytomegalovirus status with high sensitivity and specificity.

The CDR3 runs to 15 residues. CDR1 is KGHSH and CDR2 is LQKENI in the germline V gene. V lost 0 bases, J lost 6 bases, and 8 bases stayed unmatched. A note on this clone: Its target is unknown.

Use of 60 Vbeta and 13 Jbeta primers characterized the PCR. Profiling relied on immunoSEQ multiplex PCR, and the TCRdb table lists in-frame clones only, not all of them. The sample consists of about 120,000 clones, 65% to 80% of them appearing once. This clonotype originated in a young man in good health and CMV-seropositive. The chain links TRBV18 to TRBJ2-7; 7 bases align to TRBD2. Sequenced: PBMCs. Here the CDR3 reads CASSPPSGMDREQYF. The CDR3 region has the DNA TGTGCCAGCTCACCACCCAGCGGGATGGATCGCGAGCAGTACTTC.